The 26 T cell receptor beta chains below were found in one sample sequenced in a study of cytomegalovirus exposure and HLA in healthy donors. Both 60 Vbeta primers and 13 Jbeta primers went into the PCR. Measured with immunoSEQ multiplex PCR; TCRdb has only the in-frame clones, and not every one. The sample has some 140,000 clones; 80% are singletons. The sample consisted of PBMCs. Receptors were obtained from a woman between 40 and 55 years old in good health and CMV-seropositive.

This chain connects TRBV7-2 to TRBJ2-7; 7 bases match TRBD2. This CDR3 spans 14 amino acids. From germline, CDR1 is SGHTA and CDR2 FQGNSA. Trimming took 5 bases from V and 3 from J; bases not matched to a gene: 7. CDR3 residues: CASSREPGGYEQYF. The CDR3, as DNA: TGTGCCAGCAGCCGAGAACCGGGAGGCTACGAGCAGTACTTC.

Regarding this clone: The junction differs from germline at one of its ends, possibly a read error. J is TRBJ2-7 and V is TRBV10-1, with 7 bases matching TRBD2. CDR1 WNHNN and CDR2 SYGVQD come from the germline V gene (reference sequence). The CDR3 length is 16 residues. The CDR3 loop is CAGSDRSGLADGEQYF. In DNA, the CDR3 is TGCGCCGGCAGTGATCGTTCGGGGCTAGCGGATGGCGAGCAGTACTTC.

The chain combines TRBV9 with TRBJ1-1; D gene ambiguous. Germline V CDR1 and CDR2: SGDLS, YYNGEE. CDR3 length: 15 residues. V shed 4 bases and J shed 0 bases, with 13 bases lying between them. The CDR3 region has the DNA TGTGCCAGCAGCAAAAGCGGGGTTGTGAACACTGAAGCTTTCTTT. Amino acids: CASSKSGVVNTEAFF. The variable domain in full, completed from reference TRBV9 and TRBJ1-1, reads DSGVTQTPKHLITATGQRVTLRCSPRSGDLSVYWYQQSLDQGLQFLIQYYNGEERAKGNILERFSAQQFPDLHSELNLSSLELGDSALYFCASSKSGVVNTEAFFGQGTRLTVV.

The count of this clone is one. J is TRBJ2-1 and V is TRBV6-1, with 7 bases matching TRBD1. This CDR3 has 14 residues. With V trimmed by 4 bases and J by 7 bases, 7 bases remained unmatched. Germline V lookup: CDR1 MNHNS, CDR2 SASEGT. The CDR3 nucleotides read TGTGCCAGCAGTGCGGTACAGGGGAATAATGAGCAGTTCTTC. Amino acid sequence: CASSAVQGNNEQFF.

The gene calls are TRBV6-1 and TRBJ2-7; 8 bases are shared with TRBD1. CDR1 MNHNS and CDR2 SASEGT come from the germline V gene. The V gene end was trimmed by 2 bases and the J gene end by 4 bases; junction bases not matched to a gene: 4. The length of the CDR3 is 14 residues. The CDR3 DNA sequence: TGTGCCAGCAGTGAAAGGACAGGGTATTACGAGCAGTACTTC. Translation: CASSERTGYYEQYF.

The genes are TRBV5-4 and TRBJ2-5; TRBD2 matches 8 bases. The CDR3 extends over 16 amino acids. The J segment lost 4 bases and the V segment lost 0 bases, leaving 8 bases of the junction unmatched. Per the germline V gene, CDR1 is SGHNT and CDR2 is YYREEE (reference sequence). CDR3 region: CASSLVRGLAGETQYF. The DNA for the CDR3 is TGTGCCAGCAGCTTGGTGAGAGGCCTAGCGGGAGAGACCCAGTACTTC.

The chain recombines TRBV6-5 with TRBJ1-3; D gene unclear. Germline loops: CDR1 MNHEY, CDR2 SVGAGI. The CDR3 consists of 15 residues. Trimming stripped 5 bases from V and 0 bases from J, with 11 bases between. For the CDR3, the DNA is TGTGCCAGCAGTAAACAGCCGTACTCTGGAAACACCATATATTTT. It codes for CASSKQPYSGNTIYF.

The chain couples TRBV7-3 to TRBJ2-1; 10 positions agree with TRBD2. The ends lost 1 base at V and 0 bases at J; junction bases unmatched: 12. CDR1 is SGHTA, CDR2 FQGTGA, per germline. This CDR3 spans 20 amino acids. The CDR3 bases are TGTGCCAGCAGCTTAATGGGGCCGGGACTAGCGTTTAGCTCCTACAATGAGCAGTTCTTC. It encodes CASSLMGPGLAFSSYNEQFF.

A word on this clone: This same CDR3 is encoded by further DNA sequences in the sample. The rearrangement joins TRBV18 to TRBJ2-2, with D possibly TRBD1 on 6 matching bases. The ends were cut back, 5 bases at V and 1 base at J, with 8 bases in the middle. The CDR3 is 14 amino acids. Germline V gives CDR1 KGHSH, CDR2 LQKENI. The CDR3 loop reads CASSLQGNTGELFF. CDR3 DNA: TGTGCCAGCTCATTACAGGGGAACACCGGGGAGCTGTTTTTT.

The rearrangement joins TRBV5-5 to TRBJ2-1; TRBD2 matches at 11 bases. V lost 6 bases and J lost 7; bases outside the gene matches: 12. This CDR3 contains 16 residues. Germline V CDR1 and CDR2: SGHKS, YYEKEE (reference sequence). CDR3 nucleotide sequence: TGTGCCAGCAACGACTTCGTGGCTAGCGGGAGGAATGAGCAGTTCTTC. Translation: CASNDFVASGRNEQFF.

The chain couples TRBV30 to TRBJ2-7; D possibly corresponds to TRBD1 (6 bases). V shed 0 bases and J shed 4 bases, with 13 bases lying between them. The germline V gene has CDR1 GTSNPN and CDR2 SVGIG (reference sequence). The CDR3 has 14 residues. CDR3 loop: CAWSVAQGPYEQYF. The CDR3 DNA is TGTGCCTGGAGTGTAGCCCAGGGGCCATACGAGCAGTACTTC. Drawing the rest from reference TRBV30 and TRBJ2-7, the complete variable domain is SQTIHQWPATLVQPVGSPLSLECTVEGTSNPNLYWYRQAAGRGLQLLFYSVGIGQISSEVPQNLSASRPQDRQFILSSKKLLLSDSGFYLCAWSVAQGPYEQYFGPGTRLTVT.

CDR3 sequence: CASRRDSQETQYF. CDR3 in DNA: TGTGCCAGTAGAAGGGACAGTCAAGAGACCCAGTACTTC. The chain employs TRBV19 and TRBJ2-5; 7 bases fit TRBD1. This CDR3 is built from 13 residues. Germline V gives CDR1 LNHDA, CDR2 SQIVND (reference sequence). Germline trimming cut 6 bases from V and 2 bases from J; bases unmatched to any gene: 3. The full variable domain, its missing parts supplied by reference TRBV19 and TRBJ2-5, is DGGITQSPKYLFRKEGQNVTLSCEQNLNHDAMYWYRQDPGQGLRLIYYSQIVNDFQKGDIAEGYSVSREKKESFPLTVTSAQKNPTAFYLCASRRDSQETQYFGPGTRLLVL.

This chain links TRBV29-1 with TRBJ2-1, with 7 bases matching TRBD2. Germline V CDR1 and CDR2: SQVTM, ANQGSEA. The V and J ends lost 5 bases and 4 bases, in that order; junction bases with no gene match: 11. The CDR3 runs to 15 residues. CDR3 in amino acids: CSVMGSGGGYNEQFF. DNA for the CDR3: TGCAGCGTTATGGGTTCGGGAGGTGGTTACAATGAGCAGTTCTTC.

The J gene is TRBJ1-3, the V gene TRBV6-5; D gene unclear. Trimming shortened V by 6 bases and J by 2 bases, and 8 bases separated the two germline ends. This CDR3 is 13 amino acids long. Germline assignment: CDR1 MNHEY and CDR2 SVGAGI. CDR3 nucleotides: TGTGCCAGCAGCCCCGTTCCTGGAAACACCATATATTTT. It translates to CASSPVPGNTIYF.

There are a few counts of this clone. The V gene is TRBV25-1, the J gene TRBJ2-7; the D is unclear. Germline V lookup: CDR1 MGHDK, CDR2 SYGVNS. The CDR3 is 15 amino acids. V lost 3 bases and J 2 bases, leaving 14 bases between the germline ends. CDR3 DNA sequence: TGTGCCAGCAGTGATTCAGGTCAGATCACCTACGAGCAGTACTTC. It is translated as CASSDSGQITYEQYF.

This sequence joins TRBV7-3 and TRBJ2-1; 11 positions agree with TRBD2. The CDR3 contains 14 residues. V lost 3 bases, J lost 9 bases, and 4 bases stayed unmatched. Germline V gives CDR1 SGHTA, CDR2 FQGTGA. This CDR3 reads CASSLTSGISEQFF. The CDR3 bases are TGTGCCAGCAGCTTGACTAGCGGGATCAGTGAGCAGTTCTTC.

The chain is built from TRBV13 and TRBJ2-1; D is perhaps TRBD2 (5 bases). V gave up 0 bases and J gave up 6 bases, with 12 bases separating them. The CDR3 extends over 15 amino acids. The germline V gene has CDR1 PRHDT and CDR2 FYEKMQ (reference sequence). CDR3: CASSLGYPGSNEQFF. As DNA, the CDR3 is TGTGCCAGCAGCTTAGGGTACCCGGGAAGCAATGAGCAGTTCTTC.

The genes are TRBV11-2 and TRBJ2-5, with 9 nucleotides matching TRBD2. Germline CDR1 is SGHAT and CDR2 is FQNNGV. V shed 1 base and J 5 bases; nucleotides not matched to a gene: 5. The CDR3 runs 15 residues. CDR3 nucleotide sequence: TGTGCCAGCAGCTTAGGGGCTAGCGGGACGGAGACCCAGTACTTC. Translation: CASSLGASGTETQYF.

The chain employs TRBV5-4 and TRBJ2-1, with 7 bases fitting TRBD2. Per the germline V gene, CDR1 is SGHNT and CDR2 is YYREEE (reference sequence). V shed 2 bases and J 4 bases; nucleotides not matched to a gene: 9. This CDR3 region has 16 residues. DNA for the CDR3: TGTGCCAGCAGCTTAAACCGTTGGGAGGGGTACAATGAGCAGTTCTTC. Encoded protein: CASSLNRWEGYNEQFF.

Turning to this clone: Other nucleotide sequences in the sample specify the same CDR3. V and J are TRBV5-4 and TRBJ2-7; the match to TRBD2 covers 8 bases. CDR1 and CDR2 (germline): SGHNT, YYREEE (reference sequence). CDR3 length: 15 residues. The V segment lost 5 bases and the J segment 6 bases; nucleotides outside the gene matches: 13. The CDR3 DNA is TGTGCCAGCAGGCCGGGAGGGGTTTCGTGGAGCGAGCAGTACTTC. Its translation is CASRPGGVSWSEQYF.

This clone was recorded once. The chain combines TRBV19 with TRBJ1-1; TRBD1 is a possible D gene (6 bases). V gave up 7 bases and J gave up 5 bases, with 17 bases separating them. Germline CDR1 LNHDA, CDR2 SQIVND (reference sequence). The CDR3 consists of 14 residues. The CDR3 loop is CASTLGGAGTEAFF. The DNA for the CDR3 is TGTGCCAGTACCCTCGGGGGGGCCGGGACTGAAGCTTTCTTT.

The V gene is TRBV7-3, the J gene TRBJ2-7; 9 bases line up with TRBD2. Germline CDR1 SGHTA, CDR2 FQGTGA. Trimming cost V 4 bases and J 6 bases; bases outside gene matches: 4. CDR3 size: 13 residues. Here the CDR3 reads CASSSREGAEQYF. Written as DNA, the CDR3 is TGTGCCAGCAGCTCGCGGGAGGGAGCCGAGCAGTACTTC.

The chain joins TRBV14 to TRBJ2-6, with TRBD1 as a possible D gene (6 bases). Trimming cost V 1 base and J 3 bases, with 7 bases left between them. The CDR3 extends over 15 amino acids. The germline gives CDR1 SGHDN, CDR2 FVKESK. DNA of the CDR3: TGTGCCAGCAGCCAAGGGGGGCTTGGGGCCAACGTCCTGACTTTC. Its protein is CASSQGGLGANVLTF.

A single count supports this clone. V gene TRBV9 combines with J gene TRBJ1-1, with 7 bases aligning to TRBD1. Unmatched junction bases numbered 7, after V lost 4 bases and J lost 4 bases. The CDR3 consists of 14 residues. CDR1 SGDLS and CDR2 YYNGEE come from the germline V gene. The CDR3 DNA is TGTGCCAGCAGCTTAAAGACAGGGAGCACTGAAGCTTTCTTT. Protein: CASSLKTGSTEAFF. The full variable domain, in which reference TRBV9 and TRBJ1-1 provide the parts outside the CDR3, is DSGVTQTPKHLITATGQRVTLRCSPRSGDLSVYWYQQSLDQGLQFLIQYYNGEERAKGNILERFSAQQFPDLHSELNLSSLELGDSALYFCASSLKTGSTEAFFGQGTRLTVV.

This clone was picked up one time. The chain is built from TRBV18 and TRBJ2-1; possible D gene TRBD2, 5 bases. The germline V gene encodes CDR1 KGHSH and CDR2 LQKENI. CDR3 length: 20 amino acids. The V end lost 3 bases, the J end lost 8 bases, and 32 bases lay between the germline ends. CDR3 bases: TGTGCCAGCTCACCTTTTCTTTTTAGACTAAAAGAAACATTGGGCTATGAGCAGTTCTTC. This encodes CASSPFLFRLKETLGYEQFF.

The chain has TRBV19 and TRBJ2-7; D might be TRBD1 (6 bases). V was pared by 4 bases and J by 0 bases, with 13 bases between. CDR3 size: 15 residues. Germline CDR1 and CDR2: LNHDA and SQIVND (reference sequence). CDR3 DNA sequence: TGTGCCAGTAGTACCCGAAGGGGGAGCTCCTACGAGCAGTACTTC. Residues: CASSTRRGSSYEQYF.